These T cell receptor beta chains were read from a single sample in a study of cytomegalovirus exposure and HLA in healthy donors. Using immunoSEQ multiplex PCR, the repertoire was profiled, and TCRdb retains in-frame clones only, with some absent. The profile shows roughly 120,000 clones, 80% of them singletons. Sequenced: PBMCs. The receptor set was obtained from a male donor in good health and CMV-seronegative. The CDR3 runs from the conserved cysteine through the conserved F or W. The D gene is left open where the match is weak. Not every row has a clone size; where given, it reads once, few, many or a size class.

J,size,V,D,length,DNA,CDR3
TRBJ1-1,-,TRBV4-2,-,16,TGTGCCAGCAGCCGTAAAGGTCGCGGAGGGAACACTGAAGCTTTCTTT,CASSRKGRGGNTEAFF
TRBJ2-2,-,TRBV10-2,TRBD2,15,TGCGCCAGCAGTGAGGAGGGGAGGGACACCGGGGAGCTGTTTTTT,CASSEEGRDTGELFF
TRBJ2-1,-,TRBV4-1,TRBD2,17,TGCGCCAGCAGCCAAGATCAAGGGACTAGCTCTGTAAATGAGCAGTTCTTC,CASSQDQGTSSVNEQFF
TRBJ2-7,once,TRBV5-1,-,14,TGCGCCAGCAGCTTGGCCGCGACGGCTAGGGAGCAGTACTTC,CASSLAATAREQYF
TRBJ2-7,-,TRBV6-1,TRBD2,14,TGTGCCAGCAGTCGAGCGGGAAGTACCTACGAGCAGTACTTC,CASSRAGSTYEQYF
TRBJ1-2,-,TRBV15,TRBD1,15,TGTGCCACCAGCAGATACGGACAGGGGGAAGATGGCTACACCTTC,CATSRYGQGEDGYTF
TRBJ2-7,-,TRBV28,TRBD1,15,TGTGCCAGCAGTTCCTGGGGACAGGGGGCAGTCGAGCAGTACTTC,CASSSWGQGAVEQYF
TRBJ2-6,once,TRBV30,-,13,TGTGCCTTTTGGCGGCCTGGGGCCAACGGCCTGACTTTC,CAFWRPGANGLTF
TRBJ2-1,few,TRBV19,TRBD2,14,TGTGCCAGTAGTCCAGCGGGAGCTCTCAATGAGCAGTTCTTC,CASSPAGALNEQFF
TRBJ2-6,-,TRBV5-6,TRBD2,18,TGTGCCAGCAGCGCACCAGCGGGGAGTACCTCTGGGGCCAACGTCCTGACTTTC,CASSAPAGSTSGANVLTF
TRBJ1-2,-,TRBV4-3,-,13,TGCGCCAGCAGCCAAGATCGGAGGGATGGCTACACCTTC,CASSQDRRDGYTF
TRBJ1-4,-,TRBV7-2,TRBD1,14,TGTGCCAGCAGCGCGACAGGGCGGAATGAAAAACTGTTTTTT,CASSATGRNEKLFF
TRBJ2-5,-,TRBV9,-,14,TGTGCCAGCAGCGTAGGGCAGGAAGGAGAGACCCAGTACTTC,CASSVGQEGETQYF
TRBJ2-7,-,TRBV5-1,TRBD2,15,TGCGCCAGCAGCGGGGGACTAGCCAGAACGTACGAGCAGTACTTC,CASSGGLARTYEQYF
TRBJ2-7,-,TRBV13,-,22,TGTGCCAGCAGCTTAGGCCTAATCGTAGGCCGCGGGGGCCCTCCGGAATTCTACGAGCAGTACTTC,CASSLGLIVGRGGPPEFYEQYF